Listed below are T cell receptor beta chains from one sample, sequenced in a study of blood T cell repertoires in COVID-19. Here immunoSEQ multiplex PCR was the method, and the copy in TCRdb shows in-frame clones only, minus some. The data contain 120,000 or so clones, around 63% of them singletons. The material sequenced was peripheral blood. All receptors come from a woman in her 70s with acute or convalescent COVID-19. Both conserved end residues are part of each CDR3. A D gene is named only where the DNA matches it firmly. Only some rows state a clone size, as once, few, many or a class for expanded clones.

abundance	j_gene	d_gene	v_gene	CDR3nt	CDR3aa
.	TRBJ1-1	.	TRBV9	TGTGCCAGCAGCGTAGGAGGGCACGGTAGCACTGAAGCTTTCTTT	CASSVGGHGSTEAFF
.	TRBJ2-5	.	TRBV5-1	TGCGCCAGCAGCTCGGGGTTGTTGGGGAGGTACCAAGAGACCCAGTACTTC	CASSSGLLGRYQETQYF
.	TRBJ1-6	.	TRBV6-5	TGTGCCAGCAGTTACTCGAGACTGAGAGATAATTCACCCCTCCACTTT	CASSYSRLRDNSPLHF
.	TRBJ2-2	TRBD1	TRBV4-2	TGTGCCAGCAGCCACGCCGGGACAGCAAACACCGGGGAGCTGTTTTTT	CASSHAGTANTGELFF
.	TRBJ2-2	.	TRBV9	TGTGCCAGCAGCCCCTGGGGCGGAACGAACACCGGGGAGCTGTTTTTT	CASSPWGGTNTGELFF
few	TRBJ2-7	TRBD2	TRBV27	TGTGCCAGCAGTTTAGGGCGGGGGAGCTCCTACGAGCAGTACTTC	CASSLGRGSSYEQYF
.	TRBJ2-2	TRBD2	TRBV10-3	TGTGCCATCAGTGAGTCGACGGGCAGACCGACTAGCGGGCTGACGCGGAACACCGGGGAGCTGTTTTTT	CAISESTGRPTSGLTRNTGELFF
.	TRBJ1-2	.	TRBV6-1	TGTGCCAGCAGTGAGAACGTGGTGGCTTGGCCTGGCTACACCTTC	CASSENVVAWPGYTF
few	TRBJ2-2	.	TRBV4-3	TGCGCCAGCAGCCAAGATCGAGTCCACTCCGGGGAGCTGTTTTTT	CASSQDRVHSGELFF
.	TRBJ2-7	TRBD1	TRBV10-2	TGCGCCAGCAGCGGACAGGGAGCCGAGCAGTACTTC	CASSGQGAEQYF
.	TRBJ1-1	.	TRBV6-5	TGTGCCAGCAGGGAGGGAGTAATGAACACTGAAGCTTTCTTT	CASREGVMNTEAFF
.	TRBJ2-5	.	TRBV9	TGTGCCAGCAGCGTAGGAGGAGGCAGGGGCCAAGAGACCCAGTACTTC	CASSVGGGRGQETQYF
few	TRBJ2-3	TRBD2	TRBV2	TGTGCCAGCACCCCTAGCGGGGGGGCCCGGTTGAGACATACGCAGTATTTT	CASTPSGGARLRHTQYF
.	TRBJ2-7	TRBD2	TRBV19	TGTGCCAGTAGTACTCTCGGCGGGAGGCTCGAGCAGTACTTC	CASSTLGGRLEQYF
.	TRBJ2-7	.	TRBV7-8	TGTGCCAGCAGCTTCCGGGACTTAGGCCACGAGCAGTACTTC	CASSFRDLGHEQYF
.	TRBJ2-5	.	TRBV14	TGTGCCAGCAGCCAAAACAGGGGAGGAGAGACCCAGTACTTC	CASSQNRGGETQYF
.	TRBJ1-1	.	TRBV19	TGTGCCAGTAGTATTCCGGGGGGACACCAGAACACTGAAGCTTTCTTT	CASSIPGGHQNTEAFF